Listed below are T cell receptor beta chains from one sample, sequenced in a study of blood T cell repertoires in COVID-19. Libraries were prepared by immunoSEQ multiplex PCR; TCRdb keeps only in-frame clonotypes and omits some of them. The sample carries some 320,000 clones, roughly 86% recorded once. Sequencing input: peripheral blood. The origin of the receptors is a woman in her 30s with COVID-19, enrolled during active disease. Each CDR3 is given with its conserved first and last residue. Fields, in order: D gene, V gene, J gene, clone size, CDR3 length, CDR3 DNA, CDR3 protein. The D gene is left open where the match is weak. Clone sizes are given selectively: once, few, many, or a class where the clone is expanded.

>NA|TRBV28|TRBJ2-2|NA|17
TGTGCCAGCAGTCCCTGGCGGGCTAGTCAAGTCACGGGGGAGCTGTTTTTT
CASSPWRASQVTGELFF
>TRBD1|TRBV5-4|TRBJ2-7|once|19
TGTGCCAGCAGCGCGTACCAGGGGACAGGGTATGTTGCTGGCTACGAGCAGTACTTC
CASSAYQGTGYVAGYEQYF
>TRBD1|TRBV2|TRBJ1-2|NA|16
TGTGCCAGCAGGCTCCGGGACAGGAGGTATCGGAATGGCTACACCTTC
CASRLRDRRYRNGYTF
>TRBD1|TRBV19|TRBJ1-1|NA|13
TGTGCCAGTAGCCCAGGGGGCCGGACTGAAGCTTTCTTT
CASSPGGRTEAFF
>NA|TRBV4-1|TRBJ2-6|NA|16
TGCGCCAGCAGCCAAGACCCAGGGGCTGGGGCCAACGTCCTGACTTTC
CASSQDPGAGANVLTF
>TRBD1|TRBV5-1|TRBJ1-2|NA|14
TGCGCCAGCAGCCCGGGACAGGGTCCGAATGGCTACACCTTC
CASSPGQGPNGYTF
>TRBD2|TRBV6-1|TRBJ2-1|NA|15
TGTGCCAGCAGTGAAATAGCGGGGGGGTTGGAGGAGCAGTTCTTC
CASSEIAGGLEEQFF
>NA|TRBV7-9|TRBJ2-3|NA|15
TGTGCCAGCACCCAAGGTGGGCAGATCACAGATACGCAGTATTTT
CASTQGGQITDTQYF
>NA|TRBV27|TRBJ2-1|NA|12
TGTGCCAGCGGACCGGACGGGGGTGAGCAGTTCTTC
CASGPDGGEQFF
>NA|TRBV5-1|TRBJ1-6|NA|15
TGCGCCAGCAGCTTCACCGAGGCGACCAGTTCACCCCTCCACTTT
CASSFTEATSSPLHF
>NA|TRBV5-4|TRBJ2-2|NA|14
TGTGCCAGCAGCTTGGTAGGGGGCACCGGGGAGCTGTTTTTT
CASSLVGGTGELFF
>NA|TRBV19|TRBJ2-7|few|15
TGTGCCAGTAGTATCACAACCTCTCGCTCCTACGAGCAGTACTTC
CASSITTSRSYEQYF
>NA|TRBV5-6|TRBJ1-2|many|13
TGTGCCAGCAGCTTTTTGGGGAGCTATGGCTACACCTTC
CASSFLGSYGYTF
>NA|TRBV7-9|TRBJ2-5|NA|14
TGTGCCAGCAGCTTAACGCAGGGGACAGAGACCCAGTACTTC
CASSLTQGTETQYF
>NA|TRBV24-1|TRBJ1-2|NA|16
TGTGCCACCAGTGATCCAGCAATGGGCCGCCGAGAGGGCTACACCTTC
CATSDPAMGRREGYTF
>NA|TRBV27|TRBJ1-1|NA|11
TGTGCCAGCCGGTGGGGCCCTGAAGCTTTCTTT
CASRWGPEAFF
>TRBD1|TRBV12-3/TRBV12-4|TRBJ1-5|NA|13
TGTGCCATCCTAACAGGGGGCAATCAGCCCCAGCATTTT
CAILTGGNQPQHF
>NA|TRBV20-1|TRBJ2-7|few|14
TGCAGTGCTAGTCTTCTTAGGAGCTCCTACGAGCAGTACTTC
CSASLLRSSYEQYF
>TRBD1|TRBV19|TRBJ1-5|few|15
TGTGCCAGTAATCAACAGGGGATCGGTAATCAGCCCCAGCATTTT
CASNQQGIGNQPQHF
>NA|TRBV30|TRBJ1-1|NA|13
TGTGCCTGGAGTAATCTGCGAAACACTGAAGCTTTCTTT
CAWSNLRNTEAFF
>NA|TRBV6-1|TRBJ1-5|NA|14
TGTGCCAGCAGTGAACAGTATAGCAATCAGCCCCAGCATTTT
CASSEQYSNQPQHF
>NA|TRBV4-1|TRBJ2-5|NA|16
TGCGCCAGCAGCCGGAACTGGGGGCGGGGGCAAGAGACCCAGTACTTC
CASSRNWGRGQETQYF
>NA|TRBV27|TRBJ1-1|few|13
TGTGCCAGCAGTTTACAGGATCGGACTGAAGCTTTCTTT
CASSLQDRTEAFF
>TRBD1|TRBV19|TRBJ2-7|NA|15
TGTGCCAGTAGTGGATTAGACAGGGGGCGGTACGAGCAGTACTTC
CASSGLDRGRYEQYF
>NA|TRBV18|TRBJ1-1|NA|14
TGTGCCAGCTCACCATCCGACTTCATCATCGGGGCTTTCTTT
CASSPSDFIIGAFF
>TRBD1|TRBV28|TRBJ2-6|NA|15
TGTGCCAGCAGCCCGGACAGGGTTGGGGCCAACGTCCTGACTTTC
CASSPDRVGANVLTF
>NA|TRBV3-1/TRBV3-2|TRBJ2-5|few|12
TGTGCCAGCAGCCAAGATAAAGAGACCCAGTACTTC
CASSQDKETQYF
>TRBD2|TRBV7-2|TRBJ2-7|NA|16
TGTGCCAGCAGCTTAGGGGGGACTAGCCCCATCTACGAGCAGTACTTC
CASSLGGTSPIYEQYF